Shown below are 7 T cell receptor beta chains from a single sample sequenced in a study of T cell responses to AZD1222 COVID-19 vaccine. Profiled with immunoSEQ multiplex PCR; TCRdb holds only in-frame clones, not every one. Among over 65,000 clones listed, more than 75% were seen once. The specimen was peripheral blood, collected on day 0 of AZD1222 vaccination. These receptor sequences come from an adult in good health.

The chain uses TRBV10-1 and TRBJ2-3, with D possibly matching TRBD2 (6 bases). From germline, CDR1 is WNHNN and CDR2 SYGVQD (reference sequence). Trimming took off 0 bases at V and 2 bases at J, with 12 bases between the two ends. The CDR3 is made up of 16 amino acids. In DNA, the CDR3 is TGCGCCAGCAGTGAGTCGGGACTGGGAAACACAGATACGCAGTATTTT. This sequence encodes CASSESGLGNTDTQYF.

The chain employs TRBV10-1 and TRBJ1-1; D unclear. V was pared by 4 bases and J by 0 bases, with 6 bases between. Germline CDR1 and CDR2: WNHNN and SYGVQD (reference sequence). The CDR3 sequence is 13 residues long. The CDR3 protein is CASSVSVNTEAFF. The CDR3 DNA follows: TGCGCCAGCAGTGTATCGGTGAACACTGAAGCTTTCTTT.

The chain links TRBV5-1 to TRBJ2-5; a weak D match, TRBD2 (6 bases). CDR1 SGHRS and CDR2 YFSETQ come from the germline V gene. The CDR3 runs 14 residues. Trimming removed 1 base at V and 1 base at J, with 8 bases between. The CDR3, as DNA: TGCGCCAGCAGCTTGACTAGCAGCCAAGAGACCCAGTACTTC. This translates into CASSLTSSQETQYF.

This clone was seen once. The rearrangement links TRBV6-5 to TRBJ2-3; D is unresolved. Trimming left V 6 bases short and J 1 base short, with 14 bases between. The CDR3 extends over 15 amino acids. The germline V gene encodes CDR1 MNHEY and CDR2 SVGAGI. CDR3 sequence (DNA): TGTGCCAGCAGGAAAATAGTAGAGGGCACAGATACGCAGTATTTT. Its protein is CASRKIVEGTDTQYF.

The chain employs TRBV2 and TRBJ1-1; TRBD1 might be the D (5 bases). Deletions cut 1 base from V and 7 bases from J, with 7 bases between. Germline CDR1 reads SNHLY; CDR2 reads FYNNEI. The CDR3 runs 12 residues. CDR3 region: CASSEDRIEAFF. The CDR3 DNA reads as TGTGCCAGCAGTGAAGACAGGATTGAAGCTTTCTTT.

The rearrangement links TRBV20-1 to TRBJ2-1; 9 nucleotides agree with TRBD2. Germline V gives CDR1 DFQATT, CDR2 SNEGSKA (reference sequence). CDR3 length: 15 residues. V was pared by 3 bases and J by 3 bases, with 6 bases of the junction left unmatched. The CDR3 loop reads CSASELAGHYNEQFF. The CDR3 nucleotides read TGCAGTGCTAGTGAACTAGCGGGTCACTACAATGAGCAGTTCTTC.

The rearrangement joins TRBV7-9 to TRBJ1-2; 7 bases map to TRBD1. The CDR3 covers 16 residues. Trimming took 1 base from V and 3 from J; bases not matched to a gene: 8. Germline assignment: CDR1 SEHNR and CDR2 FQNEAQ (reference sequence). Written as DNA, the CDR3 is TGTGCCAGCAGCTTAGGGGACAGCTACTATCACTATGGCTACACCTTC. Protein: CASSLGDSYYHYGYTF.